This passage covers 28 T cell receptor beta chains from one sample sequenced in a study of T-cell reconstitution after alpha-beta-depleted transplantation in children. A TCRbeta library incorporating unique molecular identifiers was prepared. Each CDR3 protein is one row after TCRdb ran MiXCR on the PCR reads. The table shows hundreds of thousands of distinct CDR3 sequences, with less than 35% occurring only once. The sample consisted of PBMCs from the stem cell graft donor, taken from the stem cell graft. The receptors originated from a human donor who donated a stem cell graft to a child with aplastic anemia.

This clonotype was observed a handful of times. The V call is TRBV2, the J call TRBJ1-5; a weak D match, TRBD1 (5 bases). V was pared by 4 bases and J by 0 bases, with 13 bases between. Per the germline V gene, CDR1 is SNHLY and CDR2 is FYNNEI. The CDR3 is 16 residues long. CDR3 sequence (DNA): TGTGCCAGCAGTGTGCCGGGGGGAAATAGCAATCAGCCCCAGCATTTT. Protein: CASSVPGGNSNQPQHF.

V usage is TRBV14 and J usage is TRBJ2-1, with no clear D. Germline assignment: CDR1 SGHDN and CDR2 FVKESK. The V and J ends lost 10 bases and 8 bases respectively, with 21 bases between them. CDR3 length equals 14 residues. The CDR3: CATNRHDPRDEQFF. The CDR3 DNA is TGTGCCACCAACCGACATGATCCTCGGGATGAGCAGTTCTTC.

The rearrangement joins TRBV29-1 to TRBJ1-1; D not resolved. Trimming shortened V by 5 bases and J by 1 base, and 5 bases separated the two germline ends. CDR3 size: 11 residues. Germline V gene data show CDR1 as SQVTM and CDR2 as ANQGSEA. The CDR3 DNA sequence: TGCAGCGTTCGCCGGAACACTGAAGCTTTCTTT. It is translated as CSVRRNTEAFF.

This clonotype appeared many times. The chain employs TRBV20-1 and TRBJ2-7, with D hard to call. V lost 3 bases and J lost 3, with 6 bases in between. Germline CDR1 and CDR2: DFQATT and SNEGSKA (reference sequence). The CDR3 loop spans 11 amino acids. Here the CDR3 reads CSARGFYEQYF. Here the CDR3 DNA reads TGCAGTGCTAGGGGGTTCTACGAGCAGTACTTC.

The chain links TRBV5-1 to TRBJ2-3, with D possibly TRBD2 on 5 matching bases. This CDR3 has 16 residues. V was cut by 0 bases and J by 2 bases, with 13 bases left in between. Germline V gene sequence: CDR1 SGHRS, CDR2 YFSETQ. The CDR3 spells CASSLGPSRTTDTQYF. The CDR3 DNA reads TGCGCCAGCAGCTTGGGGCCTAGCCGAACCACAGATACGCAGTATTTT.

V and J are TRBV7-8 and TRBJ2-1; D unresolved. CDR1 and CDR2 (germline): SGHVS, FQNEAQ. Trimming pared 0 bases from V and 8 bases from J, leaving 11 bases between. The CDR3 sequence is 14 residues long. The CDR3 reads CASSLAEVIYEQFF. The DNA for the CDR3 is TGTGCCAGCAGCTTAGCAGAAGTTATCTATGAGCAGTTCTTC.

This clonotype showed up just a few times. For the CDR3, the DNA is TGTGCCAGCAGGGAAGCGGGAGGCTCCTACGAGCAGTACTTC. As protein: CASREAGGSYEQYF. The J gene is TRBJ2-7, the V gene TRBV28; 9 nucleotides match TRBD2. Germline trimming cut 6 bases from V and 0 bases from J; bases unmatched to any gene: 3. Germline loops: CDR1 MDHEN, CDR2 SYDVKM. This CDR3 is 14 amino acids long.

This clonotype appeared once. CDR3: CSARDPPTSGRIYEQFF. Here the CDR3 DNA reads TGCAGTGCTAGAGATCCTCCCACTAGCGGGAGAATCTATGAGCAGTTCTTC. The chain links TRBV20-1 to TRBJ2-1; 11 nucleotides align to TRBD2. The CDR3 extends over 17 amino acids. Germline lookup yields CDR1 DFQATT and CDR2 SNEGSKA (reference sequence). The V gene end was trimmed by 0 bases and the J gene end by 8 bases; junction bases not matched to a gene: 12.

The chain couples TRBV6-1 to TRBJ2-1, with a possible D match to TRBD2 (7 bases). Germline-derived CDR1 and CDR2 are MNHNS and SASEGT. The germline V and J ends were trimmed by 7 bases and 3 bases, with 16 bases remaining between them. The CDR3 extends over 15 amino acids. In nucleotides, the CDR3 is TGTGCCAGCATTCTAGATAGGGGGGGCTACAATGAGCAGTTCTTC. This encodes CASILDRGGYNEQFF.

The J gene is TRBJ2-1, the V gene TRBV6-5, with D possibly matching TRBD1 (5 bases). V lost 0 bases to trimming and J lost 6 bases, with 9 bases between them. There are 14 residues in the CDR3. Germline loops: CDR1 MNHEY, CDR2 SVGAGI. The CDR3 is CASSYSPQGNEQFF. As DNA, the CDR3 is TGTGCCAGCAGTTACTCGCCTCAGGGCAATGAGCAGTTCTTC.

This clonotype was counted only a few times. This chain links TRBV20-1 with TRBJ2-7; 7 nucleotides align to TRBD2. Germline CDR1 reads DFQATT; CDR2 reads SNEGSKA (reference sequence). The CDR3 is 15 amino acids. V lost 0 bases and J lost 3; bases outside the gene matches: 8. This CDR3 reads CSAREGRERIYEQYF. CDR3 nucleotides: TGCAGTGCTAGAGAGGGGCGGGAGCGAATCTACGAGCAGTACTTC.

This rearrangement joins TRBV20-1 to TRBJ2-7, with 7 nucleotides matching TRBD2. After removal of 0 bases from V and 7 bases from J, the junction contained 15 bases not matched to a gene. This CDR3 has 16 amino acids. Germline CDR1 and CDR2: DFQATT and SNEGSKA (reference sequence). DNA for the CDR3: TGCAGTGCTAGAGATCCAGCCGGAGCGGGATCGGGGGAGCAGTACTTC. The encoded protein is CSARDPAGAGSGEQYF.

This chain uses TRBV7-9 with TRBJ2-7, with 8 bases fitting TRBD2. CDR1 SEHNR and CDR2 FQNEAQ come from the germline V gene (reference sequence). V trimming: 6 bases; J trimming: 1 base; junction bases outside the gene matches: 5. This CDR3 region has 14 residues. As DNA, the CDR3 is TGTGCCAGCAGTTCAACGGGGGGGTCCTACGAGCAGTACGTC. Protein sequence: CASSSTGGSYEQYV.

This chain connects TRBV9 to TRBJ2-1, with D tentatively TRBD2 (6 bases). Germline V lookup: CDR1 SGDLS, CDR2 YYNGEE. This CDR3 comprises 16 residues. With 0 bases removed from V and 0 bases from J, the gap between germline ends came to 10 bases. The CDR3 is CASSVGSGLSYNEQFF. The DNA for the CDR3 is TGTGCCAGCAGCGTAGGGAGCGGGCTCTCCTACAATGAGCAGTTCTTC.

A few counts support this clonotype. The chain links TRBV9 to TRBJ2-3; tentatively, D is TRBD2 (5 bases). CDR3 size: 15 residues. V dropped 3 bases and J dropped 4 bases, with 15 bases sitting between them. CDR1 and CDR2 (germline): SGDLS, YYNGEE. The CDR3 is CASSGEGNSADTQYF. In nucleotides, the CDR3 is TGTGCCAGCAGCGGCGAGGGTAATTCGGCAGATACGCAGTATTTT.

This clonotype showed up just once. The chain is built from TRBV9 and TRBJ2-7, with D possibly matching TRBD2 (7 bases). Germline assignment: CDR1 SGDLS and CDR2 YYNGEE. The CDR3 loop spans 15 amino acids. V lost 6 bases, J lost 5 bases, and 21 bases lay in between. The CDR3, as DNA: TGTGCCAGCACCCCGGAGGGGGGGGTTTCGGACGAGCAGTACTTC. Translated, it gives CASTPEGGVSDEQYF.

This chain joins TRBV6-1 and TRBJ2-2; tentative D call: TRBD2 (6 bases). The germline V gene has CDR1 MNHNS and CDR2 SASEGT. V was cut by 5 bases and J by 3 bases, with 16 bases left in between. CDR3 length: 16 amino acids. CDR3 DNA: TGTGCCAGCAGTCCTTTAGGGACTGATTACACCGGGGAGCTGTTTTTT. Residues: CASSPLGTDYTGELFF.

This clonotype was counted a few times. This chain uses TRBV4-3 with TRBJ2-1, with D tentatively TRBD1 or TRBD2 (7 bases each). The ends were cut back, 0 bases at V and 0 bases at J, with 12 bases in the middle. The CDR3 is made up of 17 amino acids. The germline V gene has CDR1 LGHNA and CDR2 YSLEER. The CDR3: CASSQDPRGGSYNEQFF. In nucleotides, the CDR3 is TGCGCCAGCAGCCAAGATCCCAGGGGGGGCTCCTACAATGAGCAGTTCTTC.

This clonotype was recorded a few times. The CDR3 is CASSIGSANTEAFF. For the CDR3, the DNA is TGTGCCAGCAGTATCGGCTCTGCGAACACTGAAGCTTTCTTT. V usage is TRBV6-1 and J usage is TRBJ1-1, with D hard to call. Trimming cost V 5 bases and J 1 base, with 11 bases left between them. This CDR3 has 14 amino acids. Germline V gene lookup returns CDR1 MNHNS and CDR2 SASEGT.

This clonotype was counted only a few times. This sequence joins TRBV5-1 and TRBJ2-2, with 7 bases identical to TRBD2. The CDR3 totals 14 residues. V dropped 5 bases and J dropped 7; count of bases not matched to a gene: 8. CDR1 is SGHRS and CDR2 is YFSETQ in the germline V gene. CDR3 region: CASSSGTKGGELFF. CDR3 nucleotides: TGCGCCAGCAGTTCCGGGACTAAGGGCGGGGAGCTGTTTTTT. The variable domain in full, completed from reference TRBV5-1 and TRBJ2-2, reads KAGVTQTPRYLIKTRGQQVTLSCSPISGHRSVSWYQQTPGQGLQFLFEYFSETQRNKGNFPGRFSGRQFSNSRSEMNVSTLELGDSALYLCASSSGTKGGELFFGEGSRLTVL.

This clonotype was found many times. V and J are TRBV20-1 and TRBJ1-2; D remains unclear. This CDR3 comprises 13 residues. V was cut by 7 bases and J by 2 bases, with 14 bases left in between. CDR1 and CDR2 from the germline V gene are DFQATT and SNEGSKA (reference sequence). CDR3: CSESGSPNYGYTF. CDR3 DNA sequence: TGCAGTGAAAGCGGCTCCCCGAACTATGGCTACACCTTC.

This clonotype was detected only a few times. This rearrangement joins TRBV5-1 to TRBJ2-5; 7 bases match TRBD1. Trimming at V came to 0 bases and at J to 4 bases, leaving 9 bases not matched to a gene. Germline V gene lookup returns CDR1 SGHRS and CDR2 YFSETQ. CDR3 size: 16 residues. The CDR3 protein is CASSLAWGQLGETQYF. The CDR3 coding sequence is TGCGCCAGCAGCTTGGCCTGGGGACAGTTAGGAGAGACCCAGTACTTC.

The table lists this clonotype with a few counts. The rearrangement uses TRBV7-9 and TRBJ1-6, with D maybe TRBD1 (6 bases). Germline V CDR1 and CDR2: SEHNR, FQNEAQ (reference sequence). The ends were cut back, 5 bases at V and 10 bases at J, with 18 bases in the middle. This CDR3 is built from 15 residues. The CDR3 loop reads CASSPQGHRGSPLHF. The CDR3 bases are TGTGCCAGCAGCCCCCAGGGACACCGCGGCTCACCCCTCCACTTT.

V is TRBV4-2 and J is TRBJ1-6; 7 bases match TRBD1. With 0 bases clipped from V and 6 bases from J, the junction kept 5 bases outside the gene matches. From germline, CDR1 is LGHNA and CDR2 YNFKEQ. The CDR3 extends over 16 amino acids. CDR3 in amino acids: CASSQDGDSRNSPLHF. In DNA form, the CDR3 reads TGTGCCAGCAGCCAAGATGGGGACAGCCGTAATTCACCCCTCCACTTT.

This clonotype was counted only a few times. The rearrangement uses TRBV4-1 and TRBJ1-5, with D unresolved. The CDR3 covers 17 residues. The germline V and J ends were trimmed by 0 bases and 0 bases, with 12 bases remaining between them. Germline CDR1 is MGHRA and CDR2 is YSYEKL. DNA for the CDR3: TGCGCCAGCAGCCAAGATATTGGGCAGATTAGCAATCAGCCCCAGCATTTT. The encoded protein is CASSQDIGQISNQPQHF.

This chain joins TRBV29-1 and TRBJ2-7; 8 nucleotides match TRBD1. The CDR3 sequence is 14 residues long. The J segment lost 9 bases and the V segment lost 0 bases, leaving 10 bases of the junction unmatched. Per the germline V gene, CDR1 is SQVTM and CDR2 is ANQGSEA. This chain's CDR3 is CSVEEDRERWGQYF. Here the CDR3 DNA reads TGCAGCGTTGAAGAGGACAGGGAGAGGTGGGGGCAGTACTTC.

V is TRBV5-1 and J is TRBJ1-1; perhaps TRBD1 as D (5 bases). The CDR3 contains 14 residues. The V and J ends lost 0 bases and 4 bases respectively, with 10 bases between them. Germline CDR1 and CDR2: SGHRS and YFSETQ. The CDR3 coding sequence is TGCGCCAGCAGCTTGGGTGCCAGGGTCACTGAAGCTTTCTTT. It specifies CASSLGARVTEAFF. The entire variable domain, with the rest obtained from reference TRBV5-1 and TRBJ1-1, is as follows: KAGVTQTPRYLIKTRGQQVTLSCSPISGHRSVSWYQQTPGQGLQFLFEYFSETQRNKGNFPGRFSGRQFSNSRSEMNVSTLELGDSALYLCASSLGARVTEAFFGQGTRLTVV.

In its sample, this clonotype was seen a few times. The chain joins TRBV12-5 to TRBJ2-3, with 7 nucleotides matching TRBD2. Germline CDR1 reads LGHNT; CDR2 reads FRNRAP. V gave up 6 bases and J gave up 5 bases; unmatched junction bases: 8. This CDR3 is built from 14 residues. In nucleotides, the CDR3 is TGTGCTAGTGGCTCCGGCCCGGGAGGAGATACGCAGTATTTT. Translated, it gives CASGSGPGGDTQYF. The variable domain in full, completed from reference TRBV12-5 and TRBJ2-3, reads DARVTQTPRHKVTEMGQEVTMRCQPILGHNTVFWYRQTMMQGLELLAYFRNRAPLDDSGMPKDRFSAEMPDATLATLKIQPSEPRDSAVYFCASGSGPGGDTQYFGPGTRLTVL.